The clone carrying this T cell receptor (beta chain) has only a few counts. Its matching antigen is unknown. TCRdb reanalysed the 5' RACE reads using MiXCR and keeps one entry per CDR3 protein. The data hold roughly 500,000 distinct CDR3 sequences, with 15% to 20% observed a single time. This sample stems from a study of T cells after yellow fever vaccination. Overall study findings and caveats: A small proportion of clonotypes was detected in both the CD4 and CD8 compartments.

CDR1 and CDR2 (germline): SNHLY, FYNNEI. V gave up 4 bases and J gave up 4 bases, with 10 bases separating them. The CDR3 extends over 13 amino acids. The sample in question was PBMCs, obtained 15 days after the yellow fever booster vaccination. The rearrangement uses TRBV2 and TRBJ1-1; D is uncertain. This sequence was found in a man younger than 40 who received the YFV17D yellow fever vaccine. CDR3 sequence: CASSVREGTEAFF. As DNA, the CDR3 is TGTGCCAGCAGTGTTCGGGAGGGCACTGAAGCTTTCTTT.